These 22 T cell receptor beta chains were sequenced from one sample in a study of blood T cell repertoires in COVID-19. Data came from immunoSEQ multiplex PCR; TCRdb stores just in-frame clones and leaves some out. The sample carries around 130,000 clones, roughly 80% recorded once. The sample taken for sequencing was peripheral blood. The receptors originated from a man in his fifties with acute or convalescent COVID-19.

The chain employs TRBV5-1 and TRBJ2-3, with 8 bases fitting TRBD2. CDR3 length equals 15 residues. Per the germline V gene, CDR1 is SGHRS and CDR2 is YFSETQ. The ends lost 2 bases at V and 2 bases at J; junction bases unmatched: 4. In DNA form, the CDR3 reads TGCGCCAGCAGCTTTGGACTAGCCAACACAGATACGCAGTATTTT. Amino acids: CASSFGLANTDTQYF.

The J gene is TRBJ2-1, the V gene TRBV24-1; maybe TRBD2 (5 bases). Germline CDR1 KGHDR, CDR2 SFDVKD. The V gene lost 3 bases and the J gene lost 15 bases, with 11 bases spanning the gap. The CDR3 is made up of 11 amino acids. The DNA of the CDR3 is TGTGCCACCAGTGATGAACTAGGAGTGTTCTTC. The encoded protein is CATSDELGVFF.

The CDR3 region has the DNA TGTGCCAGCAGCTGCGGGGGAAATGGCGAGCAGTACGTC. Protein: CASSCGGNGEQYV. This rearrangement joins TRBV11-3 to TRBJ2-7, with 7 bases aligning to TRBD2. J lost 6 bases, V lost 4 bases, and 6 bases had no gene match. Germline CDR1 reads SGHNT; CDR2 reads YENEEA. The length of the CDR3 is 13 residues.

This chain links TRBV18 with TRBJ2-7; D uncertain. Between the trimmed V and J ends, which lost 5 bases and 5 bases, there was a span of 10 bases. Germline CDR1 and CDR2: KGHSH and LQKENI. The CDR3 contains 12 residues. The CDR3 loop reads CASSVQSDEQYF. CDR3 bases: TGTGCCAGCTCAGTTCAGTCAGACGAGCAGTACTTC. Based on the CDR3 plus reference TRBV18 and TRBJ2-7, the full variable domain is NAGVMQNPRHLVRRRGQEARLRCSPMKGHSHVYWYRQLPEEGLKFMVYLQKENIIDESGMPKERFSAEFPKEGPSILRIQQVVRGDSAAYFCASSVQSDEQYFGPGTRLTVT.

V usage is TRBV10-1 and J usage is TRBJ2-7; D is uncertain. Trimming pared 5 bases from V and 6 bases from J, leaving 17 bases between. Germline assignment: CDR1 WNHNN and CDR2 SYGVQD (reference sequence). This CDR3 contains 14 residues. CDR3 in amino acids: CASSKDLASGEQYF. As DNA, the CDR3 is TGCGCCAGCAGTAAAGATCTCGCGTCGGGCGAGCAGTACTTC.

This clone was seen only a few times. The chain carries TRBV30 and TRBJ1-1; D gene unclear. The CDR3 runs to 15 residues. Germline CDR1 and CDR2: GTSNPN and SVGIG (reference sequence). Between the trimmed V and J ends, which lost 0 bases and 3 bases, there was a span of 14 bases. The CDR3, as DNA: TGTGCCTGGAGTGTTCGGAGTTCTGGGTACACTGAAGCTTTCTTT. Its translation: CAWSVRSSGYTEAFF. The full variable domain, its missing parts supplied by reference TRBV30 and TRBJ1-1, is SQTIHQWPATLVQPVGSPLSLECTVEGTSNPNLYWYRQAAGRGLQLLFYSVGIGQISSEVPQNLSASRPQDRQFILSSKKLLLSDSGFYLCAWSVRSSGYTEAFFGQGTRLTVV.

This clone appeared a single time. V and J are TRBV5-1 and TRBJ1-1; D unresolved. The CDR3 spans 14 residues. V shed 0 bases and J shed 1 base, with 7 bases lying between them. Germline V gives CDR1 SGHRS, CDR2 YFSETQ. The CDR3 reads CASSLAQANTEAFF. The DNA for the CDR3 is TGCGCCAGCAGCTTGGCCCAGGCGAACACTGAAGCTTTCTTT. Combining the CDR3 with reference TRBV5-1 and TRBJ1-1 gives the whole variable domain KAGVTQTPRYLIKTRGQQVTLSCSPISGHRSVSWYQQTPGQGLQFLFEYFSETQRNKGNFPGRFSGRQFSNSRSEMNVSTLELGDSALYLCASSLAQANTEAFFGQGTRLTVV.

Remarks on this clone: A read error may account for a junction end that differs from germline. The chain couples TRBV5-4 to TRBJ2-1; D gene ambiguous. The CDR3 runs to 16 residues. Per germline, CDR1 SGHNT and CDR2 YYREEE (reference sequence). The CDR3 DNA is TGTGCCAGCAGCCCCGGGTCTCCGAGCTCCTACAATGAGCAGCTCTTC. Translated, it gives CASSPGSPSSYNEQLF.

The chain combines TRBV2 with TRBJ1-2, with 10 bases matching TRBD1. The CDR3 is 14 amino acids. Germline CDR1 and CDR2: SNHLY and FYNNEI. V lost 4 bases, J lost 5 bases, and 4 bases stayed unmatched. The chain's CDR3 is CASSVMGQGYGYTF. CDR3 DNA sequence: TGTGCCAGCAGTGTCATGGGACAGGGGTATGGCTACACCTTC.

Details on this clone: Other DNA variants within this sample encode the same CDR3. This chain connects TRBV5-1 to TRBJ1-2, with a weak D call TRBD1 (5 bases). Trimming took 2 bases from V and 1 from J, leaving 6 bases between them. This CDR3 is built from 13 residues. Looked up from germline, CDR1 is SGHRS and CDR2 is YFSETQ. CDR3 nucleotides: TGCGCCAGCAGCTTACAGGATAACTATGGCTACACCTTC. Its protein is CASSLQDNYGYTF.

The CDR3 loop reads CASSPGTVNGPGQYF. The CDR3 bases are TGTGCCAGCAGCCCCGGGACAGTAAATGGACCAGGGCAGTACTTC. V gene TRBV5-6 combines with J gene TRBJ2-7, with TRBD1 matching over 7 bases. The CDR3 runs to 15 residues. CDR1 and CDR2 (germline): SGHDT, YYEEEE. J was trimmed by 9 bases and V by 4 bases; bases with no gene match: 16.

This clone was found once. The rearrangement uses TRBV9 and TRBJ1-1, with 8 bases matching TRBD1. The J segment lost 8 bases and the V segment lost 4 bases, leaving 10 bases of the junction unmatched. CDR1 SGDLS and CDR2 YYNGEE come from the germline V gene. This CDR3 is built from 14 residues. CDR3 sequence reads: CASSLTQGASEAFF. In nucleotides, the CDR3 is TGTGCCAGCAGCCTAACGCAGGGGGCCTCGGAAGCTTTCTTT.

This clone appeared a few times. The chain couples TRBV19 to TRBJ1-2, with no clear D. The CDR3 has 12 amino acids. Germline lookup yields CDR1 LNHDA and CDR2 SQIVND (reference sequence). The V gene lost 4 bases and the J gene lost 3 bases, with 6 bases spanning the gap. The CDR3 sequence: CASSTRDYGYTF. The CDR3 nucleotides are TGTGCCAGTAGTACGCGTGACTATGGCTACACCTTC.

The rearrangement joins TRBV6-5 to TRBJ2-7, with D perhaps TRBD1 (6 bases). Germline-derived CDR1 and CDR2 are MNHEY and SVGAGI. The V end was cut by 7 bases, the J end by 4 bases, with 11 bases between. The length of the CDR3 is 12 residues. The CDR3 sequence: CASMGDTYEQYF. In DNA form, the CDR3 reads TGTGCCAGCATGGGGGACACTTACGAGCAGTACTTC.

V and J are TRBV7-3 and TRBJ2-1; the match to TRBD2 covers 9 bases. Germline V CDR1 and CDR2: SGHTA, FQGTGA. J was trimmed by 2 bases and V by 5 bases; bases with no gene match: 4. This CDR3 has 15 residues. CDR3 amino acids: CASSTGTSPYNEQFF. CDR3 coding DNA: TGTGCCAGCAGCACAGGGACTAGCCCCTACAATGAGCAGTTCTTC. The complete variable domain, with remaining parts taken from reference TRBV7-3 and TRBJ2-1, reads GAGVSQTPSNKVTEKGKYVELRCDPISGHTALYWYRQSLGQGPEFLIYFQGTGAADDSGLPNDRFFAVRPEGSVSTLKIQRTERGDSAVYLCASSTGTSPYNEQFFGPGTRLTVL.

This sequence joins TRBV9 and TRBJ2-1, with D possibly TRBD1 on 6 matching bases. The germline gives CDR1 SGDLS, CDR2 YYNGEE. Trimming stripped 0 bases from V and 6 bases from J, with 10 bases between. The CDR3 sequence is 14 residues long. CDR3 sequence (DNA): TGTGCCAGCAGCGTAGGACAGGCTGCCAATGAGCAGTTCTTC. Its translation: CASSVGQAANEQFF.

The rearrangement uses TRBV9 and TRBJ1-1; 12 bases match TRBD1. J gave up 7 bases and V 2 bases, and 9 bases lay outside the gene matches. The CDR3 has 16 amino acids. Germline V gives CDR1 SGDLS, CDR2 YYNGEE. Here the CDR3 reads CASSVTPGQGAGEAFF. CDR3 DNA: TGTGCCAGCAGCGTTACTCCGGGACAGGGGGCGGGTGAAGCTTTCTTT. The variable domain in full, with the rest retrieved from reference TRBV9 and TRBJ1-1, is DSGVTQTPKHLITATGQRVTLRCSPRSGDLSVYWYQQSLDQGLQFLIQYYNGEERAKGNILERFSAQQFPDLHSELNLSSLELGDSALYFCASSVTPGQGAGEAFFGQGTRLTVV.

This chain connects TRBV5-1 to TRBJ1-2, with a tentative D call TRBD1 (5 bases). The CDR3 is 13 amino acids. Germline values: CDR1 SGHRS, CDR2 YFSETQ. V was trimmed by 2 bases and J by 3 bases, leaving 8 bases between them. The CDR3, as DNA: TGCGCCAGCAGCTTAAGGGGTGACTATGGCTACACCTTC. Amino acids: CASSLRGDYGYTF.

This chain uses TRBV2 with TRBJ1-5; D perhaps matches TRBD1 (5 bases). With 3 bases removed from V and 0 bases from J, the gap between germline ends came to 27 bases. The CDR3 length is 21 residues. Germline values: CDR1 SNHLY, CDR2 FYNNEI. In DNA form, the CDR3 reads TGTGCCAGCAGTGATGTGGTAGGGGCACGTTCACCAATTAATAGCAATCAGCCCCAGCATTTT. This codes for CASSDVVGARSPINSNQPQHF.

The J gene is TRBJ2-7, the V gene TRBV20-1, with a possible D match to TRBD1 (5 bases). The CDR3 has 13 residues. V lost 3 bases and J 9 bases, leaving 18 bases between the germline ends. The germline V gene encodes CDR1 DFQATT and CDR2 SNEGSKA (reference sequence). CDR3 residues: CSASIGQGRGQYF. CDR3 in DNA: TGCAGTGCTAGTATAGGGCAGGGCAGAGGGCAGTACTTC.

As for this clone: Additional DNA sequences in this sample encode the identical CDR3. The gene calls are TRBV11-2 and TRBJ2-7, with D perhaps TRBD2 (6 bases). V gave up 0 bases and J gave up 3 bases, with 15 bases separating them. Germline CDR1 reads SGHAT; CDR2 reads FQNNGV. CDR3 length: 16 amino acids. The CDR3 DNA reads TGTGCCAGCAGCTTAGATCCAGCGGGTCAAGGCTACGAGCAGTACTTC. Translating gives CASSLDPAGQGYEQYF.

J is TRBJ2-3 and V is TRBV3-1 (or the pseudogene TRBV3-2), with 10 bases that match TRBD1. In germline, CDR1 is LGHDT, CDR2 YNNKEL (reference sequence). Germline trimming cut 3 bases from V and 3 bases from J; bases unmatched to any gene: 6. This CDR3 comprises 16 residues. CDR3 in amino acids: CASSQRDRGPTDTQYF. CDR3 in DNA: TGTGCCAGCAGCCAGAGGGACAGGGGACCTACAGATACGCAGTATTTT.